These 22 T cell receptor beta chains were sequenced from one sample in a study of blood T cell repertoires in COVID-19. The assay was immunoSEQ multiplex PCR, and TCRdb's table has in-frame clones only and misses some. The sample includes roughly 200,000 clones, 88% of them seen just once. Source material: peripheral blood. All receptors come from a man aged 18 to 29 with active or convalescent COVID-19.

The gene calls are TRBV5-1 and TRBJ1-2, with D unresolved. Germline CDR1 and CDR2: SGHRS and YFSETQ. There are 15 residues in the CDR3. V lost 4 bases, J lost 4 bases, and 17 bases lay in between. For the CDR3, the DNA is TGCGCCAGCAGCGGCCGGTCGGAGGGAGGCTATGGCTACACCTTC. Encoded protein: CASSGRSEGGYGYTF. The full variable domain, its missing parts supplied by reference TRBV5-1 and TRBJ1-2, is KAGVTQTPRYLIKTRGQQVTLSCSPISGHRSVSWYQQTPGQGLQFLFEYFSETQRNKGNFPGRFSGRQFSNSRSEMNVSTLELGDSALYLCASSGRSEGGYGYTFGSGTRLTVV.

The chain links TRBV4-2 to TRBJ1-1; 11 nucleotides align to TRBD1. CDR3 length: 15 amino acids. Per the germline V gene, CDR1 is LGHNA and CDR2 is YNFKEQ. Trimming removed 4 bases from V and 3 bases from J; junction bases left unmatched: 4. CDR3 DNA sequence: TGTGCCAGCAGCCTTGGGACAGGGGGATACACTGAAGCTTTCTTT. It yields the protein CASSLGTGGYTEAFF.

V usage is TRBV24-1 and J usage is TRBJ2-3; possibly TRBD1 for D (5 bases). V was shortened by 1 base and J by 2 bases, with 9 bases between the two germline ends. Germline V lookup: CDR1 KGHDR, CDR2 SFDVKD. CDR3 length equals 15 residues. In DNA form, the CDR3 reads TGTGCCACCAGTGATTTTACACAGGACACAGATACGCAGTATTTT. Translated, it gives CATSDFTQDTDTQYF.

The V and J genes are TRBV4-1 and TRBJ2-2, with 10 bases that match TRBD2. V shed 3 bases, J shed 4 bases, and the junction held 5 bases outside the gene matches. The germline gives CDR1 MGHRA, CDR2 YSYEKL. The CDR3 contains 16 residues. CDR3 in amino acids: CASSHPSGGGTGELFF. Written as DNA, the CDR3 is TGCGCCAGCAGCCACCCTAGCGGGGGTGGCACCGGGGAGCTGTTTTTT.

The V call is TRBV12-3 or TRBV12-4, the J call TRBJ2-7, with TRBD2 identical over 7 bases. The J segment lost 4 bases and the V segment lost 6 bases, leaving 3 bases of the junction unmatched. The CDR3 runs 12 residues. This chain's CDR3 is CASRRDYYEQYF. In nucleotides, the CDR3 is TGTGCCAGCAGGCGGGACTATTACGAGCAGTACTTC.

As to this clone: Other DNA sequences of this sample code for an identical CDR3. The chain carries TRBV18 and TRBJ1-1; 9 bases fit TRBD1. Germline V gene data show CDR1 as KGHSH and CDR2 as LQKENI. This CDR3 comprises 14 residues. The V and J ends lost 3 bases and 1 base, in that order; junction bases with no gene match: 0. CDR3 DNA: TGTGCCAGCTCACCGGACAGGGGGAACACTGAAGCTTTCTTT. Translated: CASSPDRGNTEAFF.

CDR3 amino acids: CASSDRGSNQPQHF. CDR3 sequence (DNA): TGTGCCAGCAGTGACAGGGGGAGCAATCAGCCCCAGCATTTT. The chain uses TRBV28 and TRBJ1-5; 9 bases match TRBD1. Germline V gene data show CDR1 as MDHEN and CDR2 as SYDVKM. The CDR3 covers 14 residues. V shed 5 bases and J 1 base; nucleotides not matched to a gene: 0.

The V gene is TRBV7-8, the J gene TRBJ1-2; D might be TRBD1 (5 bases). V lost 1 base, J lost 1 base, and 13 bases lay in between. This CDR3 is 16 amino acids long. CDR1 and CDR2 (germline): SGHVS, FQNEAQ. CDR3 DNA sequence: TGTGCCAGCAGCTTAGTAAACAGGAACCTTAACTATGGCTACACCTTC. Amino acid sequence: CASSLVNRNLNYGYTF.

The CDR3 loop reads CASSPQRGNTEAFF. The CDR3 DNA sequence: TGTGCCAGCAGCCCCCAAAGGGGAAACACTGAAGCTTTCTTT. The chain recombines TRBV11-2 with TRBJ1-1; possible D gene TRBD1, 5 bases. The CDR3 covers 14 residues. Germline loops: CDR1 SGHAT, CDR2 FQNNGV. V was pared by 5 bases and J by 2 bases, with 12 bases between.

The chain has TRBV5-4 and TRBJ2-3; D possibly corresponds to TRBD2 (6 bases). This CDR3 is 17 amino acids long. The V gene's germline CDR1 is SGHNT and CDR2 YYREEE (reference sequence). V lost 2 bases and J 2 bases, leaving 18 bases between the germline ends. The chain's CDR3 is CASSLILAPGITDTQYF. CDR3 sequence (DNA): TGTGCCAGCAGCTTAATTCTAGCGCCTGGAATCACAGATACGCAGTATTTT.

The chain combines TRBV18 with TRBJ2-1; 9 positions match TRBD1. Germline CDR1 KGHSH, CDR2 LQKENI. V lost 3 bases, J lost 5 bases, and 11 bases stayed unmatched. CDR3 length equals 17 residues. CDR3 region: CASSPAGQGGVHNEQFF. In nucleotides, the CDR3 is TGTGCCAGCTCACCGGCGGGACAGGGAGGAGTGCACAATGAGCAGTTCTTC.

The chain employs TRBV19 and TRBJ1-1; D is uncertain. This CDR3 contains 17 residues. V was cut by 2 bases and J by 1 base, with 17 bases left in between. CDR1 and CDR2 (germline): LNHDA, SQIVND (reference sequence). CDR3 coding DNA: TGTGCCAGTAGTATAAAATTAGGAGGGCTATCGAACACTGAAGCTTTCTTT. Protein sequence: CASSIKLGGLSNTEAFF.

V and J are TRBV5-6 and TRBJ1-1; 8 nucleotides align to TRBD1. The germline V gene encodes CDR1 SGHDT and CDR2 YYEEEE. Trimming cost V 2 bases and J 3 bases; bases outside gene matches: 9. The CDR3 is 16 amino acids. CDR3 in amino acids: CASSFDGRGLDTEAFF. In DNA form, the CDR3 reads TGTGCCAGCAGCTTCGATGGCAGGGGGCTAGACACTGAAGCTTTCTTT.

V and J are TRBV14 and TRBJ1-5; D possibly corresponds to TRBD1 (5 bases). Per germline, CDR1 SGHDN and CDR2 FVKESK. Deletions cut 7 bases from V and 5 bases from J, with 9 bases between. The CDR3 length is 12 residues. CDR3 protein: CASKQVDQPQHF. The CDR3 DNA is TGTGCCAGCAAACAGGTTGATCAGCCCCAGCATTTT.

In its sample, this clone was seen once. This rearrangement joins TRBV11-1 to TRBJ2-7, with a weak D call TRBD1 (6 bases). The germline V and J ends were trimmed by 4 bases and 3 bases, with 16 bases remaining between them. CDR3 length: 15 amino acids. Germline CDR1 is SGHAT and CDR2 is FQDESV (reference sequence). The CDR3 loop reads CASSSRDTKVYEQYF. The CDR3 DNA reads TGTGCCAGCAGCTCCAGGGACACGAAAGTCTACGAGCAGTACTTC.

The J gene is TRBJ2-7, the V gene TRBV20-1; D remains ambiguous. Germline V gene sequence: CDR1 DFQATT, CDR2 SNEGSKA (reference sequence). The V gene lost 2 bases and the J gene lost 2 bases, with 4 bases spanning the gap. The CDR3 is made up of 11 amino acids. The chain's CDR3 is CSARTTYEQYF. Written as DNA, the CDR3 is TGCAGTGCTAGAACTACCTACGAGCAGTACTTC.

The chain combines TRBV5-1 with TRBJ2-6; 7 nucleotides match TRBD1. The CDR3 loop spans 17 amino acids. Germline V CDR1 and CDR2: SGHRS, YFSETQ. Trimming took 3 bases from V and 0 from J; bases not matched to a gene: 6. CDR3 loop: CASSWGTVRSGANVLTF. CDR3 DNA sequence: TGCGCCAGCAGCTGGGGGACAGTCCGCTCTGGGGCCAACGTCCTGACTTTC.

The sample holds a few counts of this clone. The V and J genes are TRBV6-2 or TRBV6-3 and TRBJ2-7; D is perhaps TRBD2 (6 bases). The CDR3 contains 14 residues. V was clipped by 2 bases and J by 1 base, with 9 bases between them. The germline CDR1 and CDR2 sequences are MNHEY and SVGEGT. The CDR3 nucleotides are TGTGCCAGCAGTTACGGCGGGGAATCCTACGAGCAGTACTTC. Protein sequence: CASSYGGESYEQYF.

The chain has TRBV10-3 and TRBJ2-4, with 8 bases matching TRBD2. The ends lost 1 base at V and 8 bases at J; junction bases unmatched: 7. The CDR3 is 15 amino acids. CDR1 is ENHRY and CDR2 is SYGVKD in the germline V gene. The CDR3 sequence: CAISEFSGSMDIQYF. The CDR3 DNA sequence: TGTGCCATCAGTGAGTTCAGCGGGAGTATGGACATTCAGTACTTC.

This rearrangement joins TRBV6-6 to TRBJ2-1; 15 bases agree with TRBD2. CDR3 size: 16 residues. Unmatched junction bases numbered 8, after V lost 5 bases and J lost 9 bases. CDR1 and CDR2 from the germline V gene are MNHNY and SVGAGI (reference sequence). In DNA form, the CDR3 reads TGTGCCAGCAGTACTAGGACTAGCGGGGGGGCTAGTGAGCAGTTCTTC. It specifies CASSTRTSGGASEQFF.

The chain carries TRBV5-1 and TRBJ1-6, with 10 positions matching TRBD1. Germline V gene data show CDR1 as SGHRS and CDR2 as YFSETQ. J was trimmed by 7 bases and V by 4 bases; bases with no gene match: 8. This CDR3 has 16 residues. CDR3 loop: CASSAGLGQGNSPLHF. CDR3 DNA: TGCGCCAGCAGCGCGGGTCTGGGACAGGGGAATTCACCCCTCCACTTT.

This clone was observed a few times. V gene TRBV19 combines with J gene TRBJ1-2, with 7 bases fitting TRBD1. Trimming removed 5 bases from V and 2 bases from J; junction bases left unmatched: 5. Germline CDR1 and CDR2: LNHDA and SQIVND (reference sequence). The CDR3 totals 14 residues. The CDR3 DNA follows: TGTGCCAGTAGTCATGCAGGGGGGAACTATGGCTACACCTTC. Translated: CASSHAGGNYGYTF.